A selection of T cell receptor beta chains follows, all from one sample in a study of beta chain features in type 1 diabetes. Here immunoSEQ multiplex PCR was the method, and the copy in TCRdb shows in-frame clones only, minus some. This table holds 600,000 or so clones, over 12% found once. Sequenced input: naive CD4+ T cells from blood. The receptors originated from a man aged 18 to 30 with type 1 diabetes. CDR3s include the opening cysteine and the closing phenylalanine or tryptophan. D genes are given only for firm matches. Some rows have no size entry. The others give once, few or many, or a class for an expanded clone.

v_call	j_call	d_call	clone_size	cdr3_nt	cdr3_aa
TRBV21-1	TRBJ1-4	NA	NA	TGTGCCAGCAGCAAAGGCGTAAGGAGCGAACCAGCCCTTTTT	CASSKGVRSEPALF
TRBV5-4	TRBJ2-3	TRBD2	NA	TGTGCCAGCAGGACGACAGCGGGGAGCACAGATACGCAGTATTTT	CASRTTAGSTDTQYF
TRBV7-2	TRBJ2-1	NA	NA	TGTGCCAGCAGCTTAACGGTTGAGCAGTTCTTC	CASSLTVEQFF
TRBV19	TRBJ1-2	NA	few	TGTGCCAGTAGTCCCTTGAACTTTGGCTACACCTTC	CASSPLNFGYTF
TRBV9	TRBJ2-1	TRBD2	NA	TGTGCCAGCAGCGTCCTAGCGGGGGCCTACAATGAGCAGTTCTTC	CASSVLAGAYNEQFF
TRBV30	TRBJ2-7	NA	few	TGTGCCTGGAGTGGAGGCCACGAGCAGTACTTC	CAWSGGHEQYF
TRBV19	TRBJ2-3	TRBD1	NA	TGTGCCAGTAGTATGGGGCCGGGACAGGGGAGAGATACGCAGTATTTT	CASSMGPGQGRDTQYF
TRBV6-5	TRBJ2-5	NA	NA	TGTGCCAGCAGACGGCGGGCTCAAGAGACCCAGTACTTC	CASRRRAQETQYF
TRBV30	TRBJ1-1	NA	NA	TGTGCCTGGAGTCCTAGCGTCTCTGAAGCTTTCTTT	CAWSPSVSEAFF
TRBV6-5	TRBJ2-5	NA	few	TGTGCCAGCAGAAGGACGGGACAAGAGACCCAGTACTTC	CASRRTGQETQYF
TRBV5-4	TRBJ1-6	NA	few	TGTGCCAGCAGCTTGGGGAAGGGACGATGGGATTCACCCCTCCACTTT	CASSLGKGRWDSPLHF
TRBV5-4	TRBJ2-3	NA	NA	TGTGCCAGCAGCCTTCCCGGCGAAGCTAGCACAGATACGCAGTATTTT	CASSLPGEASTDTQYF
TRBV30	TRBJ1-3	NA	NA	TGTGCCTGGAGTCTGGGCTTACCTGGAAACACCATATATTTT	CAWSLGLPGNTIYF
TRBV30	TRBJ2-1	NA	few	TGTGCCTCGACCCTTGGACTCCACTCCTACAATGAGCAGTTCTTC	CASTLGLHSYNEQFF
TRBV5-4	TRBJ2-7	TRBD1	few	TGTGCCAGCAGCGCCGGACAGGGCTTTTCCTACGAGCAGTACTTC	CASSAGQGFSYEQYF
TRBV7-2	TRBJ1-2	NA	few	TGTGCCAGCAGCTTAGTCAGGGACAACTATGGCTACACCTTC	CASSLVRDNYGYTF
TRBV29-1	TRBJ1-4	TRBD1	NA	TGCAGCGTCCCCGGACAGGCCGATAATGAAAAACTGTTTTTT	CSVPGQADNEKLFF
TRBV9	TRBJ2-3	NA	few	TGTGCCAGCAGCGTAGGTAGTGATGGCGGGGCGGGAGATACGCAGTATTTT	CASSVGSDGGAGDTQYF
TRBV5-1	TRBJ2-7	NA	NA	TGCGCCAGCAGCATCCCGACGGGAAGCAGCGACGAGCAGTACTTC	CASSIPTGSSDEQYF
TRBV4-2	TRBJ2-7	NA	NA	TGTGCCAGCAGCCAAGATCCGGAGGGTTCCTTGGGCGAGCAGTACTTC	CASSQDPEGSLGEQYF
TRBV4-1	TRBJ2-5	TRBD1	few	TGCGCCAGCGCACAGGGGGTGCGGGAGACCCAGTACTTC	CASAQGVRETQYF
TRBV28	TRBJ1-2	NA	few	TGTGCCAGCAGTTCTCCAGGCCTTAACTATGGCTACACCTTC	CASSSPGLNYGYTF
TRBV28	TRBJ2-5	TRBD1	NA	TGTGCCAGCAGTTCGGGACAGGGGGCGTTCGAGACCCAGTACTTC	CASSSGQGAFETQYF
TRBV6-5	TRBJ1-1	TRBD1	NA	TGTGCCAGCAGGGACCGACAGGGGAACACTGAAGCTTTCTTT	CASRDRQGNTEAFF
TRBV6-1	TRBJ1-2	NA	NA	TGTGCCAGCAGGGAAGAGGCCGTACCGGGGGGCTACACCTTC	CASREEAVPGGYTF
TRBV25-1	TRBJ1-1	NA	few	TGTGCCAGCAGTGTCAACACTGAAGCTTTCTTT	CASSVNTEAFF
TRBV18	TRBJ1-1	TRBD1	few	TGTGCCAGCTCACCACGACAGGGATTGGATACTGAAGCTTTCTTT	CASSPRQGLDTEAFF
TRBV4-3	TRBJ1-1	NA	NA	TGCGCCAGCAGCCAATATTCCGAGAACACTGAAGCTTTCTTT	CASSQYSENTEAFF
TRBV9	TRBJ2-3	TRBD2	few	TGTGCCAGCAGCCCGCGAGGTGCGGGGGGCACAGATACGCAGTATTTT	CASSPRGAGGTDTQYF
TRBV7-2	TRBJ1-2	NA	NA	TGTGCCAGCAGACGCCGCGATCAGGGGAACTATGGCTACACCTTC	CASRRRDQGNYGYTF
TRBV6-4	TRBJ2-1	NA	NA	TGTGCCAGCCAGGGGTGGCGGGGGCCGAATGAGCAGTTCTTC	CASQGWRGPNEQFF
TRBV10-3	TRBJ2-5	TRBD2	NA	TGTGCCATCAGGGCGGGGGGGCAAGAGACCCAGTACTTC	CAIRAGGQETQYF
TRBV30	TRBJ2-5	NA	NA	TGTGCCTGGAGTGTAGGAGGACAAGAGACCCAGTACTTC	CAWSVGGQETQYF
TRBV7-9	TRBJ2-5	TRBD1	few	TGTGCCAGCGTCGGACAGGGTCAACAAGAGACCCAGTACTTC	CASVGQGQQETQYF
TRBV15	TRBJ2-7	NA	NA	TGTGCCACCAGCAGAGTAGACTCCTACGAGCAGTACTTC	CATSRVDSYEQYF
TRBV30	TRBJ1-5	TRBD1	NA	TGTGCCTGGAACAGGGGCCACAATCAGCCCCAGCATTTT	CAWNRGHNQPQHF
TRBV5-1	TRBJ1-1	NA	NA	TGCGCCAGCAGTCAAGGCGGAATGAACACTGAAGCTTTCTTT	CASSQGGMNTEAFF
TRBV5-6	TRBJ2-2	TRBD1	NA	TGTGCCAGCAGATCTGCCGGGACAGGGGGCACCGGGGAGCTGTTTTTT	CASRSAGTGGTGELFF
TRBV29-1	TRBJ1-2	NA	NA	TGCAGCGTTGAAGGTAGGCCCGGGACTAACTATGGCTACACCTTC	CSVEGRPGTNYGYTF
TRBV4-1	TRBJ2-1	NA	few	TGCGCCAGCAGCCAAGAAGGTTCCGGGGGTCGGCAGTTCTTC	CASSQEGSGGRQFF
TRBV5-1	TRBJ2-5	NA	NA	TGCGCCAGCAGCACGGGACTCCCCACGACCCAGTACTTC	CASSTGLPTTQYF
TRBV14	TRBJ2-7	TRBD1	few	TGTGCCAGCAGCTCCCGGGACAGGTCTCTTGCTAAGCCTTACGAGCAGTACTTC	CASSSRDRSLAKPYEQYF